The 13 T cell receptor beta chains below were found in one sample sequenced in a study of identical twins (dated by TCRdb to about 2016). Libraries were built with 5' RACE. Sequencing instrument: Illumina HiSeq 2000. The raw public data were reprocessed by TCRdb itself: fastp quality trimming at Q25, MiXCR clonotype calling, in-frame beta chains only. Entries that share a CDR3 protein sequence are merged under the most common genes and DNA. This sample holds roughly 720,000 distinct CDR3 sequences; about 18% were observed only once. The top ten constitute about an eighth of the sample. These data were likewise used in another study, on T cells expressing NK-cell markers.

The sample taken for sequencing was PBMCs. The receptors derive from a woman aged 18 to 35 in good health.

This clonotype was observed many times. This chain connects TRBV20-1 to TRBJ1-4; D gene uncertain. Germline V gene sequence: CDR1 DFQATT, CDR2 SNEGSKA (reference sequence). CDR3 length equals 14 residues. Trimming removed 2 bases from V and 8 bases from J, with 15 bases in between. The CDR3 protein is CSARKLTLGEKLFF. In DNA, the CDR3 is TGCAGTGCTAGAAAGTTGACCTTGGGAGAAAAACTGTTTTTT.

This clonotype appeared a few times. J is TRBJ1-5 and V is TRBV20-1; a weak D match, TRBD1 (6 bases). The CDR3 runs 12 residues. The ends were cut back, 6 bases at V and 8 bases at J, with 14 bases in the middle. From germline, CDR1 is DFQATT and CDR2 SNEGSKA (reference sequence). The DNA for the CDR3 is TGCAGTGCCCACCGTAGGGGGGAGCCCCAGCATTTT. Translating it yields CSAHRRGEPQHF.

The chain has TRBV4-3 and TRBJ2-1; 11 bases fit TRBD2. The trim removed 4 bases at V and 7 bases at J, leaving 12 bases unmatched. The CDR3 extends over 17 amino acids. From germline, CDR1 is LGHNA and CDR2 YSLEER. CDR3 sequence: CASSPRTSGYFWNEQFF. The CDR3 DNA follows: TGCGCCAGCAGCCCTCGGACTAGCGGGTATTTCTGGAATGAGCAGTTCTTC.

The chain combines TRBV3-1 with TRBJ2-7, with 10 bases fitting TRBD2. Trimming removed 2 bases from V and 0 bases from J; junction bases left unmatched: 16. CDR3 size: 20 residues. Germline CDR1 reads LGHDT; CDR2 reads YNNKEL (reference sequence). Written as DNA, the CDR3 is TGTGCCAGCAGCCAAAAACCCCCGGGACTAGCGACCTATAGCTCCTACGAGCAGTACTTC. It specifies CASSQKPPGLATYSSYEQYF.

This clonotype showed up just a few times. The CDR3 is CASRRQGASYEQYF. CDR3 in DNA: TGTGCCAGCAGGAGACAGGGTGCCTCCTACGAGCAGTACTTC. V gene TRBV13 combines with J gene TRBJ2-7, with 7 bases aligning to TRBD1. Germline loops: CDR1 PRHDT, CDR2 FYEKMQ (reference sequence). The CDR3 spans 14 residues. V was clipped by 6 bases and J by 0 bases; unmatched bases: 5.

This clonotype showed up just once. CDR3 DNA: TGCAGTGCCATCCTTCGAGAGACCCAGTACTTC. Its protein is CSAILRETQYF. V and J are TRBV20-1 and TRBJ2-5; unclear D gene. Per germline, CDR1 DFQATT and CDR2 SNEGSKA (reference sequence). Trimming cost V 6 bases and J 4 bases, with 9 bases left between them. The CDR3 covers 11 residues.

The V call is TRBV30, the J call TRBJ1-2; the D is unclear. The germline V gene encodes CDR1 GTSNPN and CDR2 SVGIG (reference sequence). V shed 3 bases and J shed 4 bases, with 15 bases lying between them. The CDR3 is 14 amino acids. The CDR3 spells CAWSFGPGGYGYTF. Here the CDR3 DNA reads TGTGCCTGGAGCTTCGGACCCGGCGGCTATGGCTACACCTTC.

This chain joins TRBV5-6 and TRBJ1-1; the match to TRBD1 covers 8 bases. The CDR3 length is 17 residues. Germline V lookup: CDR1 SGHDT, CDR2 YYEEEE. V was pared by 4 bases and J by 0 bases, with 11 bases of the junction left unmatched. The CDR3 region is CASSQDRGGSVNTEAFF. Written as DNA, the CDR3 is TGTGCCAGCAGCCAAGACAGGGGAGGATCGGTGAACACTGAAGCTTTCTTT.

A few counts support this clonotype. The rearrangement joins TRBV25-1 to TRBJ2-3; maybe TRBD1 (8 bases). The V gene lost 2 bases and the J gene lost 8 bases, with 23 bases spanning the gap. Germline V gene sequence: CDR1 MGHDK, CDR2 SYGVNS. This CDR3 comprises 17 residues. CDR3 bases: TGTGCCAGCAGTGAAGGCTGGGGCACGCACAGGGGGGGTACGCAGTATTTT. It specifies CASSEGWGTHRGGTQYF. Drawing the rest from reference TRBV25-1 and TRBJ2-3, the complete variable domain is EADIYQTPRYLVIGTGKKITLECSQTMGHDKMYWYQQDPGMELHLIHYSYGVNSTEKGDLSSESTVSRIRTEHFPLTLESARPSHTSQYLCASSEGWGTHRGGTQYFGPGTRLTVL.

This clonotype was seen only a few times. The gene calls are TRBV7-6 and TRBJ1-5, with D perhaps TRBD1 (6 bases). CDR1 SGHVS and CDR2 FNYEAQ come from the germline V gene. V was clipped by 1 base and J by 4 bases, with 8 bases between them. The CDR3 length is 14 residues. CDR3 sequence reads: CASSLETGNQPQHF. CDR3 sequence (DNA): TGTGCCAGCAGCTTAGAAACAGGGAATCAGCCCCAGCATTTT. The variable domain in full, with the rest retrieved from reference TRBV7-6 and TRBJ1-5, is GAGVSQSPRYKVTKRGQDVALRCDPISGHVSLYWYRQALGQGPEFLTYFNYEAQQDKSGLPNDRFSAERPEGSISTLTIQRTEQRDSAMYRCASSLETGNQPQHFGDGTRLSIL.

The genes are TRBV3-1 and TRBJ2-4; TRBD2 might be the D (6 bases). The V gene lost 0 bases and the J gene lost 0 bases, with 12 bases spanning the gap. CDR1 and CDR2 (germline): LGHDT, YNNKEL (reference sequence). The CDR3 extends over 17 amino acids. CDR3 loop: CASSQELRGKAKNIQYF. The CDR3 nucleotides are TGTGCCAGCAGCCAAGAGCTGCGCGGGAAAGCCAAAAACATTCAGTACTTC.

This clonotype has just a few counts. This sequence joins TRBV15 and TRBJ1-2; D not resolved. The CDR3 runs 13 residues. Germline loops: CDR1 LNHNV, CDR2 YYDKDF (reference sequence). V lost 0 bases, J lost 4 bases, and 6 bases lay in between. The CDR3 DNA reads TGTGCCACCAGCAGAGACAGATCCTATGGCTACACCTTC. This gives the protein CATSRDRSYGYTF. The whole variable domain, remainder taken from reference TRBV15 and TRBJ1-2, is DAMVIQNPRYQVTQFGKPVTLSCSQTLNHNVMYWYQQKSSQAPKLLFHYYDKDFNNEADTPDNFQSRRPNTSFCFLDIRSPGLGDTAMYLCATSRDRSYGYTFGSGTRLTVV.

The V gene is TRBV29-1, the J gene TRBJ2-1, with 11 nucleotides matching TRBD1. Germline assignment: CDR1 SQVTM and CDR2 ANQGSEA. The CDR3 has 13 amino acids. The V segment lost 6 bases and the J segment 8 bases; nucleotides outside the gene matches: 6. CDR3 in amino acids: CSVRTGGGYEQFF. The CDR3 nucleotides are TGCAGCGTGCGGACAGGGGGCGGGTATGAGCAGTTCTTC.